The rows below give T cell receptor beta chains drawn from one sample of a study of blood T cell repertoires in COVID-19. The data were produced by immunoSEQ multiplex PCR, yet TCRdb's version contains in-frame clones alone and is incomplete. The sample yields about 250,000 clones, roughly 80% seen once. Sequencing was performed on PBMCs or T cells enriched from blood (not recorded which). Receptors originate from a man aged 45 to 65 who had recovered from COVID-19. Each CDR3 is given with its conserved first and last residue. The order of the fields is D gene, V gene, clone size, J gene, CDR3 protein, CDR3 DNA. A D gene is named only where the DNA matches it firmly. Only some rows state a clone size, as once, few, many or a class for expanded clones.

d_gene: TRBD1
v_gene: TRBV19
abundance: few
j_gene: TRBJ2-7
CDR3aa: CASSIGGRGQDEQYF
CDR3nt: TGTGCCAGTAGTATCGGTGGCAGGGGGCAGGACGAGCAGTACTTC

d_gene: -
v_gene: TRBV7-3
abundance: -
j_gene: TRBJ1-1
CDR3aa: CASSSQGGTEAFF
CDR3nt: TGTGCCAGCAGCTCGCAGGGAGGGACTGAAGCTTTCTTT

d_gene: -
v_gene: TRBV19
abundance: -
j_gene: TRBJ1-5
CDR3aa: CASSISTPGQPQHF
CDR3nt: TGTGCCAGTAGTATTTCGACCCCGGGACAGCCCCAGCATTTT

d_gene: -
v_gene: TRBV7-9
abundance: -
j_gene: TRBJ2-6
CDR3aa: CASSASASGANVLTF
CDR3nt: TGTGCCAGCAGCGCCAGTGCCTCTGGGGCCAACGTCCTGACTTTC

d_gene: TRBD1
v_gene: TRBV6-5
abundance: -
j_gene: TRBJ1-2
CDR3aa: CASRNPGGGGYTF
CDR3nt: TGTGCCAGCAGAAACCCAGGGGGCGGTGGCTACACCTTC

d_gene: TRBD1
v_gene: TRBV19
abundance: -
j_gene: TRBJ2-7
CDR3aa: CASSMRGRLYEQYF
CDR3nt: TGTGCCAGTAGTATGAGGGGGCGGCTATACGAGCAGTACTTC

d_gene: TRBD1
v_gene: TRBV5-1
abundance: -
j_gene: TRBJ1-1
CDR3aa: CASSGTGLNTEAFF
CDR3nt: TGCGCCAGCAGCGGGACAGGGCTGAACACTGAAGCTTTCTTT

d_gene: TRBD1
v_gene: TRBV11-2
abundance: -
j_gene: TRBJ1-1
CDR3aa: CASRSRDRGPLLAFF
CDR3nt: TGTGCCAGCAGAAGCCGGGACAGGGGGCCTCTTTTAGCTTTCTTT

d_gene: TRBD2
v_gene: TRBV24-1
abundance: -
j_gene: TRBJ2-1
CDR3aa: CATSGPGGSYNEQFF
CDR3nt: TGTGCCACCAGTGGACCGGGGGGTTCCTACAATGAGCAGTTCTTC

d_gene: -
v_gene: TRBV30
abundance: -
j_gene: TRBJ1-5
CDR3aa: CAWSVRAGTLNQPQHF
CDR3nt: TGTGCCTGGAGCGTACGAGCTGGGACTCTCAATCAGCCCCAGCATTTT

d_gene: -
v_gene: TRBV6-1
abundance: -
j_gene: TRBJ2-2
CDR3aa: CASSEPALGGYTGELFF
CDR3nt: TGTGCCAGCAGTGAACCGGCCCTAGGTGGTTACACCGGGGAGCTGTTTTTT

d_gene: -
v_gene: TRBV7-6
abundance: -
j_gene: TRBJ2-3
CDR3aa: CASSPGGGHTQYF
CDR3nt: TGTGCCAGCAGCCCCGGAGGGGGCCATACGCAGTATTTT

d_gene: TRBD1
v_gene: TRBV10-3
abundance: -
j_gene: TRBJ2-7
CDR3aa: CAISTPGQGFSEQYF
CDR3nt: TGTGCCATCAGCACGCCGGGACAGGGGTTTTCGGAGCAGTACTTC

d_gene: -
v_gene: TRBV10-3
abundance: -
j_gene: TRBJ1-6
CDR3aa: CASRKGESPLHF
CDR3nt: TGTGCCTCGCGAAAGGGGGAATCACCCCTCCACTTT

d_gene: TRBD2
v_gene: TRBV5-1
abundance: -
j_gene: TRBJ2-1
CDR3aa: CASSTRAPGTSGGLNHEQFF
CDR3nt: TGCGCCAGCAGCACCCGGGCGCCTGGGACTAGCGGGGGTCTCAATCATGAGCAGTTCTTC

d_gene: -
v_gene: TRBV28
abundance: -
j_gene: TRBJ1-1
CDR3aa: CASKGAGVMNTEAFF
CDR3nt: TGTGCCAGCAAAGGGGCAGGAGTAATGAACACTGAAGCTTTCTTT

d_gene: TRBD1
v_gene: TRBV18
abundance: -
j_gene: TRBJ1-4
CDR3aa: CASSRDRGQTNEKLFF
CDR3nt: TGTGCCAGCTCACGGGACAGGGGGCAGACTAATGAAAAACTGTTTTTT

d_gene: -
v_gene: TRBV14
abundance: -
j_gene: TRBJ1-2
CDR3aa: CASSQGPAANYGYTF
CDR3nt: TGTGCCAGCAGCCAAGGGCCTGCCGCTAACTATGGCTACACCTTC

d_gene: TRBD1
v_gene: TRBV5-1
abundance: -
j_gene: TRBJ1-1
CDR3aa: CASSPTTGVLNTEAFF
CDR3nt: TGCGCCAGCAGCCCGACGACAGGGGTCTTGAACACTGAAGCTTTCTTT

d_gene: -
v_gene: TRBV4-3
abundance: -
j_gene: TRBJ2-1
CDR3aa: CASSQDRSFRYNEQFF
CDR3nt: TGCGCCAGCAGCCAAGATCGTAGTTTCCGCTACAATGAGCAGTTCTTC

d_gene: -
v_gene: TRBV19
abundance: -
j_gene: TRBJ2-7
CDR3aa: CASSIQGYEQYF
CDR3nt: TGTGCCAGTAGTATCCAGGGCTACGAGCAGTACTTC

d_gene: -
v_gene: TRBV7-9
abundance: -
j_gene: TRBJ2-5
CDR3aa: CASSPLAVQETQYF
CDR3nt: TGTGCCAGCAGCCCTCTAGCAGTACAAGAGACCCAGTACTTC

d_gene: -
v_gene: TRBV28
abundance: -
j_gene: TRBJ1-1
CDR3aa: CASSLRPGMNTEAFF
CDR3nt: TGTGCCAGCAGTTTACGTCCAGGCATGAACACTGAAGCTTTCTTT

d_gene: TRBD2
v_gene: TRBV5-4
abundance: -
j_gene: TRBJ2-5
CDR3aa: CASSLQGREGETQYF
CDR3nt: TGTGCCAGCAGCTTGCAGGGCAGGGAGGGGGAGACCCAGTACTTC

d_gene: -
v_gene: TRBV7-9
abundance: -
j_gene: TRBJ1-1
CDR3aa: CASSFGTSGNTEAFF
CDR3nt: TGTGCCAGCAGCTTTGGAACATCGGGAAACACTGAAGCTTTCTTT

d_gene: -
v_gene: TRBV10-3
abundance: -
j_gene: TRBJ1-5
CDR3aa: CAIMAERDQPQHF
CDR3nt: TGTGCCATCATGGCGGAGAGGGATCAGCCCCAGCATTTT

d_gene: -
v_gene: TRBV11-2
abundance: -
j_gene: TRBJ1-5
CDR3aa: CASSLAGGGNQPQHF
CDR3nt: TGTGCCAGCAGCTTAGCTGGGGGCGGCAATCAGCCCCAGCATTTT

d_gene: -
v_gene: TRBV5-1
abundance: -
j_gene: TRBJ2-2
CDR3aa: CASSLAVTGELFF
CDR3nt: TGCGCCAGCAGCTTGGCAGTAACCGGGGAGCTGTTTTTT

d_gene: TRBD1
v_gene: TRBV19
abundance: -
j_gene: TRBJ1-2
CDR3aa: CASSLWTGEYGYTF
CDR3nt: TGTGCCAGTAGTTTATGGACAGGGGAATATGGCTACACCTTC

d_gene: -
v_gene: TRBV29-1
abundance: -
j_gene: TRBJ1-4
CDR3aa: CSVAEDGGLKLFF
CDR3nt: TGCAGCGTTGCGGAGGATGGAGGCTTAAAACTGTTTTTT

d_gene: -
v_gene: TRBV30
abundance: -
j_gene: TRBJ1-5
CDR3aa: CAWRREGGQPQHF
CDR3nt: TGTGCCTGGAGGAGGGAAGGGGGTCAGCCCCAGCATTTT